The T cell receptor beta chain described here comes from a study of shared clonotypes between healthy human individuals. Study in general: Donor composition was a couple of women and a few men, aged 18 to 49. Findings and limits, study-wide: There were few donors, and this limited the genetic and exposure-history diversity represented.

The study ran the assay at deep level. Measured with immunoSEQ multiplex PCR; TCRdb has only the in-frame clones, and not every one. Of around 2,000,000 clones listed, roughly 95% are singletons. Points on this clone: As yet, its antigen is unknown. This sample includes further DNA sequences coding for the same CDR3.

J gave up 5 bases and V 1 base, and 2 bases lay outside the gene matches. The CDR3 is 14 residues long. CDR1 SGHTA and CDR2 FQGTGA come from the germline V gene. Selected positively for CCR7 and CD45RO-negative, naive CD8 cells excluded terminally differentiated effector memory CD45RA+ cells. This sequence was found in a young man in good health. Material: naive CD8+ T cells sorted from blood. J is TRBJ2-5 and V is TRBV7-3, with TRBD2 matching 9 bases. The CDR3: CASSLSGGAETQYF. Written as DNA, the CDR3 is TGTGCCAGCAGCTTAAGCGGGGGGGCCGAGACCCAGTACTTC.